The 31 T cell receptor beta chains below were found in one sample sequenced in a study of blood T cell repertoires in COVID-19 (TCRdb year 2020). Receptors were amplified or captured by the immunoSEQ multiplex PCR assay. This is the immuneACCESS table as TCRdb keeps it, with only in-frame sequences that have V and J called. A part of the clones is gone; compared with another copy, unresolved V genes explain less than half, and the rest is unexplained. For this sample the table gives roughly 250,000 clones, of which approximately 84% were detected only once. The top ten constitute 3% to 4% of the sample. The source material was PBMCs or T cells enriched from blood (not recorded which). All receptors come from a woman aged 40 to 49 with acute COVID-19.

Worth noting for this clone: Other DNA sequences in this sample translate to the same CDR3. This chain links TRBV6-5 with TRBJ1-4; D remains ambiguous. The germline V gene encodes CDR1 MNHEY and CDR2 SVGAGI. V lost 4 bases and J lost 0, with 6 bases in between. The CDR3 runs 14 residues. This CDR3 reads CASSSGATNEKLFF. The CDR3 DNA reads TGTGCCAGCAGTTCGGGAGCAACTAATGAAAAACTGTTTTTT.

The rearrangement uses TRBV19 and TRBJ2-7; 8 positions agree with TRBD1. There are 15 residues in the CDR3. The germline V gene encodes CDR1 LNHDA and CDR2 SQIVND (reference sequence). The ends lost 1 base at V and 2 bases at J; junction bases unmatched: 4. For the CDR3, the DNA is TGTGCCAGTAGTATAGGGGGGACAGGAACCTACGAGCAGTACTTC. As protein: CASSIGGTGTYEQYF.

The V gene is TRBV25-1, the J gene TRBJ1-6; 7 positions match TRBD1. Per germline, CDR1 MGHDK and CDR2 SYGVNS. The CDR3 runs to 14 residues. V was pared by 4 bases and J by 9 bases, with 6 bases of the junction left unmatched. The CDR3 nucleotides read TGTGCCAGCAGTGGACAGGGAAGTGGTTCACCCCTCCACTTT. Amino acid sequence: CASSGQGSGSPLHF.

The chain links TRBV29-1 to TRBJ2-7, with D perhaps TRBD1 (6 bases). This CDR3 region has 12 residues. Trimming removed 4 bases at V and 6 bases at J, with 13 bases between. Germline V gene data show CDR1 as SQVTM and CDR2 as ANQGSEA. CDR3 region: CSVGGLGAEQYF. CDR3 DNA: TGCAGCGTTGGGGGCCTGGGGGCCGAGCAGTACTTC.

The genes are TRBV19 and TRBJ2-5, with a tentative D call TRBD2 (6 bases). Per the germline V gene, CDR1 is LNHDA and CDR2 is SQIVND (reference sequence). V was cut by 2 bases and J by 4 bases, with 11 bases left in between. The CDR3 is 14 amino acids. The DNA for the CDR3 is TGTGCCAGTAGTATAATGGAGGGTACAGAGACCCAGTACTTC. This sequence encodes CASSIMEGTETQYF.

The genes are TRBV5-1 and TRBJ2-7, with 14 nucleotides matching TRBD2. With 4 bases clipped from V and 2 bases from J, the junction kept 2 bases outside the gene matches. The CDR3 totals 15 residues. Germline assignment: CDR1 SGHRS and CDR2 YFSETQ. In DNA form, the CDR3 reads TGCGCCAGCAGCGGGGGACTAGCGGGAGCCTACGAGCAGTACTTC. Its translation is CASSGGLAGAYEQYF. Variable domain in full (rest from reference TRBV5-1 and TRBJ2-7): KAGVTQTPRYLIKTRGQQVTLSCSPISGHRSVSWYQQTPGQGLQFLFEYFSETQRNKGNFPGRFSGRQFSNSRSEMNVSTLELGDSALYLCASSGGLAGAYEQYFGPGTRLTVT.

V gene TRBV5-4 combines with J gene TRBJ2-7, with TRBD2 matching over 7 bases. The CDR3 is 13 amino acids. V was pared by 2 bases and J by 2 bases, with 1 base of the junction left unmatched. Germline V CDR1 and CDR2: SGHNT, YYREEE (reference sequence). The CDR3 loop is CASSLGTTYEQYF. The CDR3 coding sequence is TGTGCCAGCAGCTTAGGGACTACCTACGAGCAGTACTTC.

The chain couples TRBV5-4 to TRBJ1-1; 11 bases are a match to TRBD1. Germline values: CDR1 SGHNT, CDR2 YYREEE (reference sequence). The CDR3 runs 13 residues. V dropped 3 bases and J dropped 6; count of bases not matched to a gene: 1. CDR3 amino acids: CASSWDRGAEAFF. In nucleotides, the CDR3 is TGTGCCAGCAGCTGGGACAGGGGGGCTGAAGCTTTCTTT.

With regard to this clone: At one end, the junction sequence differs from germline, possibly due to a read error. The chain uses TRBV7-9 and TRBJ2-7; 7 bases are shared with TRBD2. CDR3 length equals 14 residues. Germline V gives CDR1 SEHNR, CDR2 FQNEAQ (reference sequence). CDR3 sequence: CASSTLATGGSLHF. The CDR3 coding sequence is TGTGCCAGCAGCACCTTGGCTACGGGGGGAAGCTTGCACTTC.

The rearrangement joins TRBV12-5 to TRBJ2-1; no clear D. From germline, CDR1 is LGHNT and CDR2 FRNRAP. V was cut by 7 bases and J by 0 bases, with 7 bases left in between. This CDR3 contains 13 residues. CDR3 bases: TGTGCTAGTGCTTACGGCTCCTACAATGAGCAGTTCTTC. Its translation is CASAYGSYNEQFF.

This clone has only one observation. The chain links TRBV5-1 to TRBJ2-7, with 10 bases lining up with TRBD1. Germline V gene lookup returns CDR1 SGHRS and CDR2 YFSETQ. The CDR3 sequence is 15 residues long. V lost 3 bases to trimming and J lost 2 bases; unmatched junction nucleotides: 5. CDR3 nucleotides: TGCGCCAGCAGCTCCGGGACAGGGGATACCTACGAGCAGTACTTC. It translates to CASSSGTGDTYEQYF.

V gene TRBV15 combines with J gene TRBJ2-5, with TRBD2 matching 7 bases. Trimming removed 9 bases from V and 3 bases from J; junction bases left unmatched: 10. This CDR3 contains 14 residues. CDR1 is LNHNV, CDR2 YYDKDF, per germline (reference sequence). The CDR3 loop is CATRPGGGKETQYF. For the CDR3, the DNA is TGTGCCACGAGACCGGGAGGAGGGAAAGAGACCCAGTACTTC.

This clone appeared once. V usage is TRBV19 and J usage is TRBJ1-3; D is perhaps TRBD1 (5 bases). The germline V gene encodes CDR1 LNHDA and CDR2 SQIVND (reference sequence). CDR3 length equals 13 residues. Trimming stripped 7 bases from V and 6 bases from J, with 13 bases between. Written as DNA, the CDR3 is TGTGCCAGTACCCAGGGCGTGGAAAACACCATATATTTT. Translated: CASTQGVENTIYF. The variable domain in full, with the rest retrieved from reference TRBV19 and TRBJ1-3, is DGGITQSPKYLFRKEGQNVTLSCEQNLNHDAMYWYRQDPGQGLRLIYYSQIVNDFQKGDIAEGYSVSREKKESFPLTVTSAQKNPTAFYLCASTQGVENTIYFGEGSWLTVV.

The chain recombines TRBV9 with TRBJ2-1; D remains unclear. The CDR3 loop spans 15 amino acids. Trimming took 3 bases from V and 5 from J, leaving 15 bases between them. Germline CDR1 is SGDLS and CDR2 is YYNGEE. The CDR3 spells CASSGRQAPNNEQFF. DNA of the CDR3: TGTGCCAGCAGCGGCCGTCAGGCGCCCAACAATGAGCAGTTCTTC.

This clone was seen more than once but under ten times. The V and J genes are TRBV5-1 and TRBJ2-2; D remains ambiguous. The V gene lost 1 base and the J gene lost 5 bases, with 12 bases spanning the gap. Per germline, CDR1 SGHRS and CDR2 YFSETQ. This CDR3 contains 15 residues. CDR3 sequence (DNA): TGCGCCAGCAGCTTGTTCCAGGTTGCTACCGGGGAGCTGTTTTTT. It is translated as CASSLFQVATGELFF.

The chain employs TRBV5-1 and TRBJ1-2; 7 nucleotides line up with TRBD1. V trimming: 5 bases; J trimming: 2 bases; junction bases outside the gene matches: 3. CDR1 is SGHRS and CDR2 is YFSETQ in the germline V gene. The CDR3 extends over 13 amino acids. DNA of the CDR3: TGCGCCAGCAGACAGGGACAGAACTATGGCTACACCTTC. Protein sequence: CASRQGQNYGYTF.

The chain employs TRBV19 and TRBJ1-1; weak D call: TRBD1 (5 bases). The CDR3 is made up of 13 amino acids. CDR1 is LNHDA and CDR2 is SQIVND in the germline V gene (reference sequence). V was trimmed by 5 bases and J by 1 base, leaving 8 bases between them. The DNA for the CDR3 is TGTGCCAGTAGTGGTCAGGGGAACACTGAAGCTTTCTTT. Its protein product is CASSGQGNTEAFF.

This chain connects TRBV11-2 to TRBJ2-7; D might be TRBD1 (7 bases). Germline lookup yields CDR1 SGHAT and CDR2 FQNNGV. The V end lost 3 bases, the J end lost 4 bases, and 16 bases lay between the germline ends. CDR3 size: 15 residues. The CDR3 region has the DNA TGTGCCAGCAGCTTGGTAGCGGACAGGCTTTACGAGCAGTACTTC. Its protein is CASSLVADRLYEQYF. Looking up the rest from reference TRBV11-2 and TRBJ2-7 gives the full variable domain: EAGVAQSPRYKIIEKRQSVAFWCNPISGHATLYWYQQILGQGPKLLIQFQNNGVVDDSQLPKDRFSAERLKGVDSTLKIQPAKLEDSAVYLCASSLVADRLYEQYFGPGTRLTVT.

On this clone: One base away lies a much larger clone, so this may be a sequencing read error. The V gene is TRBV9, the J gene TRBJ1-2; 9 nucleotides align to TRBD1. The germline V gene encodes CDR1 SGDLS and CDR2 YYNGEE. The CDR3 sequence is 12 residues long. V trimming: 3 bases; J trimming: 6 bases; junction bases outside the gene matches: 0. The CDR3 coding sequence is TGTGCCAGCAGCGGGACAGGGGATGGCTACACCTTC. Protein product: CASSGTGDGYTF.

This clone occurred once. The rearrangement links TRBV9 to TRBJ2-3; 9 bases agree with TRBD1. The germline CDR1 and CDR2 sequences are SGDLS and YYNGEE. The CDR3 contains 15 residues. V lost 3 bases, J lost 3 bases, and 5 bases stayed unmatched. The DNA for the CDR3 is TGTGCCAGCAGCGCCCGACAGGGGGTGACAGATACGCAGTATTTT. Its translation is CASSARQGVTDTQYF.

The V and J genes are TRBV7-8 and TRBJ2-1; 7 positions agree with TRBD2. Germline CDR1 reads SGHVS; CDR2 reads FQNEAQ. V was clipped by 5 bases and J by 5 bases; unmatched bases: 9. The CDR3 has 15 amino acids. CDR3 sequence reads: CASSEGTRENNEQFF. Written as DNA, the CDR3 is TGTGCCAGCAGCGAAGGGACGCGGGAGAACAATGAGCAGTTCTTC.

In DNA form, the CDR3 reads TGCGCCAGCAGCGTAACTAGCGGGGGATACAATGAGCAGTTCTTC. Protein: CASSVTSGGYNEQFF. J is TRBJ2-1 and V is TRBV5-1; 11 positions match TRBD2. The germline CDR1 and CDR2 sequences are SGHRS and YFSETQ. The CDR3 runs to 15 residues. V shed 4 bases, J shed 4 bases, and the junction held 4 bases outside the gene matches.

V is TRBV10-1 and J is TRBJ2-7; 7 positions match TRBD1. The V gene's germline CDR1 is WNHNN and CDR2 SYGVQD (reference sequence). CDR3 length equals 14 residues. After removal of 0 bases from V and 4 bases from J, the junction contained 3 bases not matched to a gene. This CDR3 reads CASSESRGQYEQYF. In DNA, the CDR3 is TGCGCCAGCAGTGAGTCGAGGGGACAGTACGAGCAGTACTTC.

In the case of this clone: Other DNA sequences from this sample encode an identical CDR3 as well. The chain has TRBV2 and TRBJ2-7; perhaps TRBD1 as D (6 bases). The V end was cut by 6 bases, the J end by 0 bases, with 12 bases between. The CDR3 loop spans 14 amino acids. Germline V lookup: CDR1 SNHLY, CDR2 FYNNEI. The CDR3 spells CASRRQVSSYEQYF. CDR3 DNA: TGTGCCAGCAGGAGACAGGTGAGCTCCTACGAGCAGTACTTC.

The genes are TRBV5-6 and TRBJ2-7; 8 nucleotides align to TRBD1. The CDR3 spans 13 residues. The V gene's germline CDR1 is SGHDT and CDR2 YYEEEE. The V segment lost 0 bases and the J segment 6 bases; nucleotides outside the gene matches: 2. The CDR3 loop is CASSLVTGGEQYF. The CDR3 DNA reads TGTGCCAGCAGCTTGGTAACAGGGGGCGAGCAGTACTTC.

The J gene is TRBJ2-1, the V gene TRBV5-1, with D perhaps TRBD2 (6 bases). This CDR3 comprises 13 residues. Germline V CDR1 and CDR2: SGHRS, YFSETQ. Trimming cost V 4 bases and J 7 bases, with 12 bases left between them. The CDR3 DNA sequence: TGCGCCAGCAGCGGGGACTCGACTAATGAGCAGTTCTTC. Protein sequence: CASSGDSTNEQFF.

This clone was detected only once. CDR3 coding DNA: TGTGCCAGCAGTGAAGCGCGGGAGTCGGGCAATGAGCAGTTCTTC. Translated: CASSEARESGNEQFF. The chain employs TRBV2 and TRBJ2-1; 7 bases match TRBD2. V shed 0 bases, J shed 6 bases, and the junction held 5 bases outside the gene matches. The CDR3 extends over 15 amino acids. Per germline, CDR1 SNHLY and CDR2 FYNNEI.

The rearrangement uses TRBV3-1 (or the pseudogene TRBV3-2) and TRBJ2-2; 7 bases match TRBD2. Looked up from germline, CDR1 is LGHDT and CDR2 is YNNKEL (reference sequence). CDR3 size: 16 residues. Trimming took 1 base from V and 4 from J; bases not matched to a gene: 6. The CDR3 here is CASSQVPSGVTGELFF. CDR3 coding DNA: TGTGCCAGCAGCCAAGTTCCTAGCGGAGTCACCGGGGAGCTGTTTTTT.

V usage is TRBV3-1 (or the pseudogene TRBV3-2) and J usage is TRBJ2-7; D unclear. The CDR3 extends over 14 amino acids. V lost 2 bases, J lost 6 bases, and 14 bases lay in between. Germline CDR1 LGHDT, CDR2 YNNKEL (reference sequence). CDR3 protein: CASSQTLRGSEQYF. The CDR3 DNA reads as TGTGCCAGCAGCCAAACACTAAGAGGCTCCGAGCAGTACTTC.

This clone was counted a few times. The chain employs TRBV2 and TRBJ1-4; 7 bases fit TRBD1. Germline CDR1 reads SNHLY; CDR2 reads FYNNEI. The CDR3 contains 14 residues. V shed 4 bases and J 5 bases; nucleotides not matched to a gene: 4. Here the CDR3 DNA reads TGTGCCAGCAGTGGCAGCAGGGGGAATGAAAAACTGTTTTTT. This translates into CASSGSRGNEKLFF. The full variable domain, rest sourced from reference TRBV2 and TRBJ1-4, is EPEVTQTPSHQVTQMGQEVILRCVPISNHLYFYWYRQILGQKVEFLVSFYNNEISEKSEIFDDQFSVERPDGSNFTLKIRSTKLEDSAMYFCASSGSRGNEKLFFGSGTQLSVL.

V usage is TRBV29-1 and J usage is TRBJ1-1; D unclear. This CDR3 comprises 13 residues. Between the trimmed V and J ends, which lost 0 bases and 8 bases, there was a span of 13 bases. Germline V gene data show CDR1 as SQVTM and CDR2 as ANQGSEA. The CDR3 here is CSVEDRKPPEAFF. DNA of the CDR3: TGCAGCGTTGAAGATCGAAAGCCCCCCGAAGCTTTCTTT. Using reference TRBV29-1 and TRBJ1-1 for the parts outside the CDR3, the full variable domain is SAVISQKPSRDICQRGTSLTIQCQVDSQVTMMFWYRQQPGQSLTLIATANQGSEATYESGFVIDKFPISRPNLTFSTLTVSNMSPEDSSIYLCSVEDRKPPEAFFGQGTRLTVV.